These 9 T cell receptor beta chains share one sample of origin, sequenced in a study of cytomegalovirus exposure and HLA in healthy donors. This PCR relied on a set of 60 Vbeta primers and 13 Jbeta primers. The repertoire was sequenced with immunoSEQ multiplex PCR; TCRdb's copy has only in-frame clones and lacks some. The sample records about 210,000 clones, approximately 84% being singletons. The source material was PBMCs. The receptors here all came from a girl aged 2-15 years in good health and CMV-seronegative.

The rearrangement uses TRBV5-5 and TRBJ2-7, with 7 bases matching TRBD2. The length of the CDR3 is 15 residues. Trimming removed 7 bases from V and 0 bases from J; junction bases left unmatched: 10. Germline V gives CDR1 SGHKS, CDR2 YYEKEE (reference sequence). CDR3 coding DNA: TGTGCCAGCGCCGAGCGCGGGGGTGGCTCCTACGAGCAGTACTTC. This codes for CASAERGGGSYEQYF.

This clone appeared once. The chain carries TRBV5-6 and TRBJ2-7, with 8 bases fitting TRBD1. The V gene end was trimmed by 3 bases and the J gene end by 3 bases; junction bases not matched to a gene: 5. In germline, CDR1 is SGHDT, CDR2 YYEEEE. The CDR3 is 14 residues long. The CDR3 DNA reads TGTGCCAGCAGCTATGGGACAGGAAACTACGAGCAGTACTTC. Translated, it gives CASSYGTGNYEQYF.

CDR3 protein: CASSAGLGRVNTEAFF. The CDR3 DNA reads as TGTGCCAGCAGTGCAGGGCTTGGAAGGGTGAACACTGAAGCTTTCTTT. The rearrangement links TRBV25-1 to TRBJ1-1; D is perhaps TRBD1 (5 bases). V dropped 4 bases and J dropped 0 bases, with 15 bases sitting between them. The CDR3 runs 16 residues. In germline, CDR1 is MGHDK, CDR2 SYGVNS.

The V gene is TRBV25-1, the J gene TRBJ1-1; the D is unclear. CDR3 size: 11 residues. Germline V lookup: CDR1 MGHDK, CDR2 SYGVNS. V was clipped by 6 bases and J by 3 bases, with 5 bases between them. This CDR3 is CASRRDTEAFF. CDR3 nucleotides: TGTGCCAGCAGGAGGGACACTGAAGCTTTCTTT. Looking up the rest from reference TRBV25-1 and TRBJ1-1 gives the full variable domain: EADIYQTPRYLVIGTGKKITLECSQTMGHDKMYWYQQDPGMELHLIHYSYGVNSTEKGDLSSESTVSRIRTEHFPLTLESARPSHTSQYLCASRRDTEAFFGQGTRLTVV.

V usage is TRBV10-2 and J usage is TRBJ2-7, with D perhaps TRBD2 (6 bases). CDR3 length: 12 residues. Trimming removed 7 bases from V and 3 bases from J, with 10 bases in between. Germline V CDR1 and CDR2: WSHSY, SAAADI. The chain's CDR3 is CASMGGVYEQYF. The CDR3 nucleotides read TGCGCCAGCATGGGCGGGGTCTACGAGCAGTACTTC.

The chain couples TRBV11-2 to TRBJ2-3, with D perhaps TRBD2 (6 bases). Germline V CDR1 and CDR2: SGHAT, FQNNGV. Trimming pared 4 bases from V and 2 bases from J, leaving 13 bases between. This CDR3 is built from 15 residues. This CDR3 is CASSSQTSFTDTQYF. The CDR3 bases are TGTGCCAGCAGCTCGCAGACTAGTTTCACAGATACGCAGTATTTT.

The chain employs TRBV29-1 and TRBJ1-4, with D unclear. The germline V and J ends were trimmed by 7 bases and 0 bases, with 9 bases remaining between them. This CDR3 has 13 amino acids. Germline assignment: CDR1 SQVTM and CDR2 ANQGSEA. CDR3 region: CSATTTTNEKLFF. As DNA, the CDR3 is TGCAGCGCAACAACTACAACTAATGAAAAACTGTTTTTT.

The rearrangement links TRBV18 to TRBJ2-7, with a weak D call TRBD1 (6 bases). V was pared by 1 base and J by 2 bases, with 9 bases between. CDR3 size: 14 residues. CDR1 and CDR2 from the germline V gene are KGHSH and LQKENI. The CDR3 region has the DNA TGTGCCAGCTCACCACTGACAGGTCCCTACGAGCAGTACTTC. It encodes CASSPLTGPYEQYF.

V is TRBV5-1 and J is TRBJ2-5, with a tentative D call TRBD2 (6 bases). CDR1 SGHRS and CDR2 YFSETQ come from the germline V gene. Trimming took off 1 base at V and 4 bases at J, with 14 bases between the two ends. The CDR3 has 15 amino acids. In DNA, the CDR3 is TGCGCCAGCAGCTTGCCCGGGAGAGGACCAGAGACCCAGTACTTC. Residues: CASSLPGRGPETQYF.